A selection of T cell receptor beta chains follows, all from one sample in a study of T cell responses to AZD1222 COVID-19 vaccine. Libraries were prepared by immunoSEQ multiplex PCR; TCRdb keeps only in-frame clonotypes and omits some of them. The table has 130,000 to 150,000 clones, approximately 91% seen once. The sequenced sample was peripheral blood, obtained 28 days after the second dose of the MenACWY control vaccine. These receptors came from an adult who received the MenACWY meningococcal vaccine as a control. Each CDR3 is given with its conserved first and last residue. The D gene is left open where the match is weak. The size of a clone is reported for some rows only, either as once, few or many, or as a class for expanded clones.

V	D	J	size	DNA	CDR3
TRBV2	TRBD2	TRBJ2-1	.	TGTGCCAGCAGTGAAGCGCTTCCTAGCGGGGTGTACAATGAGCAGTTCTTC	CASSEALPSGVYNEQFF
TRBV7-2	TRBD2	TRBJ2-1	.	TGTGCCAGCAGCTTAGTAGGACTAGCGGGAAACTATGAGCAGTTCTTC	CASSLVGLAGNYEQFF
TRBV19	.	TRBJ1-1	once	TGTGCCAGTACCCCCCCAGCGAACACTGAAGCTTTCTTT	CASTPPANTEAFF
TRBV6-4	TRBD2	TRBJ2-7	.	TGTGCCAGCCCGCCGGGTAGCGGGCTAACCTACGAGCAGTACTTC	CASPPGSGLTYEQYF
TRBV6-5	.	TRBJ1-1	.	TGTGCCAGCAACCGTCAATCGGGGGTGGGCACTGAAGCTTTCTTT	CASNRQSGVGTEAFF
TRBV15	TRBD2	TRBJ2-1	.	TGTGCCACCAGCAGAGGGACTAGCGGGAGAGGGGTATACAATGAGCAGTTCTTC	CATSRGTSGRGVYNEQFF
TRBV3-1/TRBV3-2	.	TRBJ2-3	once	TGTGCCAGCAGCCCACACGGACGGGAAAGGAGGAATACGCAGTATTTT	CASSPHGRERRNTQYF
TRBV5-6	.	TRBJ2-3	.	TGTGCCAGCAGCCGTACCCGGAGGACCAGCACAGATACGCAGTATTTT	CASSRTRRTSTDTQYF
TRBV11-3	TRBD1	TRBJ2-1	.	TGTGCCAGCAGGCGCGGGACAGGGGGTAACGATGAGCAGTTCTTC	CASRRGTGGNDEQFF
TRBV12-3/TRBV12-4	.	TRBJ1-6	.	TGTGCCAGCAGTTCGGACTATAATTCACCCCTCCACTTT	CASSSDYNSPLHF
TRBV24-1	.	TRBJ2-2	.	TGTGCCACCAGTGATGGCCTATCCGACGATTTCGCACCCGGGGAGCTGTTTTTT	CATSDGLSDDFAPGELFF
TRBV7-3	.	TRBJ2-3	.	TGTGCCAGCAGCTCAGGCACAGATACGCAGTATTTT	CASSSGTDTQYF
TRBV5-1	TRBD1	TRBJ1-5	once	TGCGCCAGCAGTCGTACAGGGGATAGCAATCAGCCCCAGCATTTT	CASSRTGDSNQPQHF
TRBV28	.	TRBJ1-5	.	TGTGCCAGCAGTTTTCTCGCAGCAGACCTAATCAGCCCCCAGCATTTT	CASSFLAADLISPQHF
TRBV6-5	.	TRBJ2-7	once	TGTGCCCCCCTCCGGGTCTCCTACGAGCAGTACTTC	CAPLRVSYEQYF
TRBV5-8	TRBD1	TRBJ1-1	.	TGTGCCAGCAGCCCAGCCGGGACAGCCCTGAGCACTGAAGCTTTCTTT	CASSPAGTALSTEAFF
TRBV7-2	.	TRBJ1-1	.	TGTGCCAGCAGCTTGATGGCAGGGGCCTTGAACACTGAAGCTTTCTTT	CASSLMAGALNTEAFF
TRBV10-3	.	TRBJ1-1	.	TGTGCCATCAGTGGGGGGAGGGCAGGGAGTGCGAACACTGAAGCTTTCTTT	CAISGGRAGSANTEAFF
TRBV19	TRBD1	TRBJ2-2	.	TGTGCCAGTAGGATTAGGGGGCTAGACACCGGGGAGCTGTTTTTT	CASRIRGLDTGELFF
TRBV5-3	TRBD1	TRBJ1-5	.	TGTGCCAACACCGCCCGGGACAGGGAAGGATGGAATCAGCCCCAGCATTTT	CANTARDREGWNQPQHF
TRBV7-3	.	TRBJ1-1	.	TGTGCCAGCAGCTTACAATCCGACGGAGGGGAAGCTTTCTTT	CASSLQSDGGEAFF
TRBV7-3	.	TRBJ2-2	.	TGTGCCAGCAGCTTAAGGGCCCAGAACACCGGGGAGCTGTTTTTT	CASSLRAQNTGELFF